A single sample is the source of the 2 T cell receptor beta chains below, sequenced in a study of blood T cell repertoires in COVID-19 (TCRdb year 2020). The library was made by the immunoSEQ multiplex PCR assay. As stored in TCRdb, this immuneACCESS dataset retains in-frame rearrangements with V and J assigned. A fraction of the clones does not appear; measured against another copy, unresolved V genes explain less than half of the discrepancy, and the remainder lacks a known reason. The sample has 250,000 to 300,000 clones on record, roughly 90% of them singletons. The ten most abundant clones make up 11% of the sample. The specimen sequenced was peripheral blood. The receptors stem from a woman aged 25-40 years with COVID-19, enrolled during active disease.

Only a few counts were recorded for this clone. This chain connects TRBV7-9 to TRBJ1-2; a possible D gene is TRBD1 (5 bases). Germline CDR1 reads SEHNR; CDR2 reads FQNEAQ (reference sequence). V was cut by 1 base and J by 2 bases, with 8 bases left in between. The length of the CDR3 is 14 residues. In DNA form, the CDR3 reads TGTGCCAGCAGCTTAGATCCAGGGAACTATGGCTACACCTTC. Residues: CASSLDPGNYGYTF.

The chain joins TRBV5-4 to TRBJ2-2; possibly TRBD1 for D (5 bases). The CDR3 contains 14 residues. Between the trimmed V and J ends, which lost 1 base and 5 bases, there was a span of 9 bases. Germline loops: CDR1 SGHNT, CDR2 YYREEE (reference sequence). CDR3 in DNA: TGTGCCAGCAGCTTGTGGGGCGGTACCGGGGAGCTGTTTTTT. Its translation is CASSLWGGTGELFF.